The 15 T cell receptor beta chains presented below share a single source sample, sequenced in a study. TCRdb redid the calling of the RT-PCR reads with MiXCR, one entry per CDR3 protein. This table holds approximately 720,000 distinct CDR3 sequences, more than 13% found once. Specimen: memory CD4+ T cells from blood. All receptors come from a female donor in good health, serving as a healthy control.

The sample holds a few counts of this clonotype. The rearrangement uses TRBV5-1 and TRBJ2-1; TRBD2 matches 10 bases. The CDR3 is made up of 16 amino acids. Germline lookup yields CDR1 SGHRS and CDR2 YFSETQ. Trimming removed 5 bases from V and 3 bases from J; junction bases left unmatched: 8. CDR3 nucleotides: TGCGCCAGCAGGGCCCCTTCTAGCGGGGGCTACAATGAGCAGTTCTTC. It codes for CASRAPSSGGYNEQFF. Filled out from reference TRBV5-1 and TRBJ2-1, the complete variable domain reads KAGVTQTPRYLIKTRGQQVTLSCSPISGHRSVSWYQQTPGQGLQFLFEYFSETQRNKGNFPGRFSGRQFSNSRSEMNVSTLELGDSALYLCASRAPSSGGYNEQFFGPGTRLTVL.

This clonotype was seen a few times. The junction shows a germline mismatch at one end, possibly a read error. V gene TRBV7-7 combines with J gene TRBJ2-5; maybe TRBD2 (5 bases). The germline V gene encodes CDR1 SSHAT and CDR2 FNYEAQ (reference sequence). This CDR3 has 16 residues. For the CDR3, the DNA is TGTGCTAGCAGCTTAGGCGGAATAGGGAGTGCAGAGACCCAGTACTTC. This sequence encodes CASSLGGIGSAETQYF. Variable domain in full (rest from reference TRBV7-7 and TRBJ2-5): GAGVSQSPRYKVTKRGQDVTLRCDPISSHATLYWYQQALGQGPEFLTYFNYEAQPDKSGLPSDRFSAERPEGSISTLTIQRTEQRDSAMYRCASSLGGIGSAETQYFGPGTRLLVL.

The rearrangement joins TRBV30 to TRBJ1-5; D is uncertain. The germline V gene encodes CDR1 GTSNPN and CDR2 SVGIG (reference sequence). The CDR3 extends over 13 amino acids. Trimming left V 0 bases short and J 7 bases short, with 10 bases between. CDR3 DNA: TGTGCCTGGAGTGTACAAGGTAGACAGCCCCAGCATTTT. Translating gives CAWSVQGRQPQHF.

The V and J genes are TRBV5-5 and TRBJ1-5; D unresolved. Germline V gene data show CDR1 as SGHKS and CDR2 as YYEKEE (reference sequence). Trimming took 0 bases from V and 1 from J, leaving 8 bases between them. The CDR3 totals 15 residues. The CDR3, as DNA: TGTGCCAGCAGCTTGGATGTCACCAGCAATCAGCCCCAGCATTTT. Translation gives CASSLDVTSNQPQHF.

This clonotype was observed at least ten times. This sequence joins TRBV20-1 and TRBJ1-2; TRBD1 might be the D (5 bases). The CDR3 loop spans 14 amino acids. Trimming removed 1 base from V and 4 bases from J, with 13 bases in between. From germline, CDR1 is DFQATT and CDR2 SNEGSKA (reference sequence). This CDR3 is CSARVRAGSYGYTF. The DNA of the CDR3 is TGCAGTGCTAGAGTAAGGGCAGGGTCCTATGGCTACACCTTC.

Regarding this clonotype: A much larger clone lies a single base off, so this may be a read error. This rearrangement joins TRBV5-6 to TRBJ2-2; D is ambiguous. Germline CDR1 is SGHDT and CDR2 is YYEEEE. CDR3 length: 14 amino acids. Trimming cost V 2 bases and J 1 base, with 6 bases left between them. CDR3 sequence (DNA): TGTGCCAGCAGCTTAGGGTGGAACACCGGGGAGCTGTTTTTT. Its protein product is CASSLGWNTGELFF.

This clonotype came up many times. V usage is TRBV20-1 and J usage is TRBJ2-1, with 7 bases identical to TRBD2. CDR1 DFQATT and CDR2 SNEGSKA come from the germline V gene (reference sequence). J gave up 8 bases and V 6 bases, and 10 bases lay outside the gene matches. The CDR3 sequence is 13 residues long. CDR3 sequence reads: CSAPLERDYEQFF. CDR3 bases: TGCAGTGCCCCTCTAGAGCGGGACTATGAGCAGTTCTTC.

This clonotype was detected only a few times. The chain recombines TRBV20-1 with TRBJ1-1; D may be TRBD1 (6 bases). V lost 0 bases to trimming and J lost 4 bases, with 9 bases between them. The germline gives CDR1 DFQATT, CDR2 SNEGSKA (reference sequence). The CDR3 consists of 13 residues. CDR3 nucleotides: TGCAGTGCTAGAGATGGGGGCAGCACTGAAGCTTTCTTT. This translates into CSARDGGSTEAFF.

The table lists this clonotype with many counts. The V call is TRBV6-5, the J call TRBJ1-1; D is unresolved. Trimming pared 2 bases from V and 0 bases from J, leaving 7 bases between. This CDR3 has 14 amino acids. Germline CDR1 MNHEY, CDR2 SVGAGI. The chain's CDR3 is CASSYGAVNTEAFF. DNA for the CDR3: TGTGCCAGCAGTTACGGTGCAGTGAACACTGAAGCTTTCTTT.

This clonotype came up a few times. The chain carries TRBV9 and TRBJ2-7; 14 bases match TRBD2. The CDR3 is 16 residues long. Per the germline V gene, CDR1 is SGDLS and CDR2 is YYNGEE. V dropped 3 bases and J dropped 6; count of bases not matched to a gene: 8. The CDR3 region is CASSETGTSGSREQYF. The CDR3 DNA reads as TGTGCCAGCAGCGAAACCGGGACTAGCGGGAGTCGCGAGCAGTACTTC.

The sample holds a few counts of this clonotype. The chain couples TRBV9 to TRBJ2-1, with D maybe TRBD2 (6 bases). Germline CDR1 is SGDLS and CDR2 is YYNGEE. Trimming removed 0 bases from V and 8 bases from J, with 15 bases in between. The CDR3 covers 15 residues. The CDR3: CASSVAGSARYEQFF. CDR3 bases: TGTGCCAGCAGCGTAGCCGGGAGTGCCCGGTATGAGCAGTTCTTC.

The chain combines TRBV11-1 with TRBJ2-2; D not certain. The CDR3 is made up of 16 amino acids. V was pared by 6 bases and J by 2 bases, with 16 bases between. The V gene's germline CDR1 is SGHAT and CDR2 FQDESV (reference sequence). CDR3 bases: TGTGCCAGCAGATCCTTAGCAGGAATAAACACCGGGGAGCTGTTTTTT. Protein: CASRSLAGINTGELFF.

The genes are TRBV2 and TRBJ1-1, with 9 bases that match TRBD1. The junction had 4 bases not matched to a gene; V was cut back by 5 bases and J by 3 bases. Per germline, CDR1 SNHLY and CDR2 FYNNEI. CDR3 length equals 14 residues. CDR3 protein: CASSSQGAHTEAFF. The CDR3 DNA reads TGTGCCAGCAGTTCACAGGGGGCACACACTGAAGCTTTCTTT.

This clonotype was recorded many times. This rearrangement joins TRBV20-1 to TRBJ2-7; D may be TRBD1 or TRBD2 (5 bases each). In germline, CDR1 is DFQATT, CDR2 SNEGSKA (reference sequence). V gave up 1 base and J gave up 3 bases, with 16 bases separating them. This CDR3 is 15 amino acids long. CDR3 coding DNA: TGCAGTGCTAGAGCGTTGGGGGTCGCGATCTACGAGCAGTACTTC. Residues: CSARALGVAIYEQYF.

This clonotype occurred many times. V and J are TRBV6-5 and TRBJ2-1; possible D gene TRBD1, 6 bases. There are 14 residues in the CDR3. V was pared by 5 bases and J by 3 bases, with 11 bases between. CDR1 and CDR2 from the germline V gene are MNHEY and SVGAGI. The CDR3 nucleotides are TGTGCCAGCAGTGTCCGGGACAACTACAATGAGCAGTTCTTC. The encoded protein is CASSVRDNYNEQFF.